Listed below are T cell receptor beta chains from one sample, sequenced in a study of prognosis after radiotherapy for stage I lung cancer. TCRdb recomputed calls from the multiplex PCR reads with MiXCR, one row per CDR3 protein. The sample consists of tens of thousands of distinct CDR3 sequences, 40% to 55% of them appearing once. The starting material was PBMCs, obtained before or after stereotactic body radiation therapy (not recorded which). These receptors were collected from a donor older than 45 with non-small cell lung cancer. Each CDR3 is given with its conserved first and last residue. A D gene is named only where the DNA matches it firmly. Clone sizes are given selectively: once, few, many, or a class where the clone is expanded.

TRBD1	TRBJ1-1	many	TRBV28	TGTGCCAGCAGTTCCCAGGGGGCGGGCGCTGAAGCTTTCTTT	CASSSQGAGAEAFF
.	TRBJ1-1	many	TRBV27	TGTGCCAGCAGCATTTCCAGGTTAAACACTGAAGCTTTCTTT	CASSISRLNTEAFF
.	TRBJ1-6	once	TRBV6-2/TRBV6-3	TGTGCCAGCAGGGTCGCCTTTAATTCACCCCTCCACTTT	CASRVAFNSPLHF
TRBD2	TRBJ2-1	.	TRBV12-3/TRBV12-4	TGTGCCAGCATCCCCTCGAAAGCGGGACCCCACTTTTGTGAGCAGTTCTTC	CASIPSKAGPHFCEQFF
.	TRBJ2-2	.	TRBV19	TGTGCCACCCAGGGTAGGGGCGCGAACACCTTGGAGCTGTTTTTT	CATQGRGANTLELFF
.	TRBJ2-3	once	TRBV12-3/TRBV12-4	TGTGCCAGCAGCTACGCAACTACTATCTGTACAACAGATACGCAGTATTTT	CASSYATTICTTDTQYF
.	TRBJ1-1	many	TRBV6-1	TGTGCCAGCAGTGGAGCCGGCTGGGGGACTGAAGCTTTCTTT	CASSGAGWGTEAFF
TRBD1	TRBJ1-2	.	TRBV3-1	TGTGCCAGCAGCCAAGACGAGGGGGCGGACTATGGCTACACCTTC	CASSQDEGADYGYTF
.	TRBJ2-1	many	TRBV9	TGTGCCAGCAGCGTAGAAGTTGGGAACAATGAGCAGTTCTTC	CASSVEVGNNEQFF
TRBD1	TRBJ2-7	many	TRBV12-3/TRBV12-4	TGTGCCAGCAGCCTCCAGCAGGGGGATTTATACGAGCAGTACTTC	CASSLQQGDLYEQYF
.	TRBJ2-2	many	TRBV24-1	TGTGCCACCAGTGATCCAGCCGGGTCCCGGGGAACAACCGGGGAGCTGTTTTTT	CATSDPAGSRGTTGELFF
.	TRBJ2-7	.	TRBV28	TGTGCAAGCAGTACGGCTAGCGCTCGCTCCTACGAGAAGTACTTC	CASSTASARSYEKYF
TRBD1	TRBJ1-6	.	TRBV7-9	TGTGCCAGCAGCTTATCGCATGGGACAGGGACCAATTCACCCCTCCACTTT	CASSLSHGTGTNSPLHF
TRBD2	TRBJ2-5	many	TRBV2	TGTGCCAGCAGCCCTGGGACTAGCGCAGAGACCCAGTACTTC	CASSPGTSAETQYF
.	TRBJ1-4	.	TRBV15	TGTGCCACCAGCAGAGGACAGGTCGGAAAACTGTTTTTT	CATSRGQVGKLFF
.	TRBJ2-1	few	TRBV20-1	TGCAGTGCTGCGGAGGGTGGCGAGGGCAATGAGCAGTTCTTC	CSAAEGGEGNEQFF
.	TRBJ2-3	many	TRBV6-2/TRBV6-3	TGTGCCAGCAGCTCCCGTACAGATACGCAGTATTTT	CASSSRTDTQYF
.	TRBJ2-3	.	TRBV18	TGTGCCAGCTCACCAAAGGTTATAGCCGGAGATACGCAGTATTTT	CASSPKVIAGDTQYF
TRBD1	TRBJ1-6	once	TRBV28	TGTGCCAGCAGTTCCGGACAGGGGTCAGGGTCACCCCTCCACTTT	CASSSGQGSGSPLHF
.	TRBJ2-1	.	TRBV6-5	TGTGCCAGCAGTTCCCATTTCAGTGCGTACAATGAGCAGTTCTTC	CASSSHFSAYNEQFF
.	TRBJ2-5	many	TRBV11-3	TGTGCCAGCAGCTTAGGGGGGGCTAGAGAGACCCAGTACTTC	CASSLGGARETQYF
.	TRBJ2-3	.	TRBV6-5	TGTGCCAGCAGTTCTAGTACAGGTTCCAGTGATACGCAGTATTTT	CASSSSTGSSDTQYF
.	TRBJ2-2	many	TRBV6-2/TRBV6-3	TGTGCCAGCAGTGACCCCCCACCCCCTGACCGGGAGCTGTTTTTT	CASSDPPPPDRELFF
TRBD2	TRBJ2-7	.	TRBV20-1	TGCAGTGCTAGCGCAGGTAGCGGGAGCTCCGAGCAGTACTTC	CSASAGSGSSEQYF
.	TRBJ1-2	medium-sized	TRBV7-9	TGTGCCAGCAGCTCCTCAGGGACCAACTATGGCTACACCTTC	CASSSSGTNYGYTF
.	TRBJ2-7	.	TRBV27	TGTGCCAGCAGTTTAATAGGGACCGCTTCCTACGAGCAGTACTTC	CASSLIGTASYEQYF
TRBD2	TRBJ2-2	.	TRBV5-1	TGCGCCAGCAGCTTGGCCCAACTAGCGGGAGCGAACACCGGGGAGCTGTTTTTT	CASSLAQLAGANTGELFF
TRBD2	TRBJ2-3	.	TRBV12-5	TGTGCTATTGGTCCCACTGTTTTAGCGGGAGTTTCAGATACGCAGTATTTT	CAIGPTVLAGVSDTQYF
TRBD1	TRBJ2-7	.	TRBV6-1	TGTGCCAGAAGTGTGCAGGGGGACCACTCCTACGAGCAGTACTTC	CARSVQGDHSYEQYF
TRBD1	TRBJ1-1	many	TRBV11-2	TGTGCCAGCAGCTCCGGGACAGGGGGCTTGAACACTGAAGCTTTCTTT	CASSSGTGGLNTEAFF
.	TRBJ1-2	many	TRBV14	TGTGCCAGCAGCCACGGTCCGACCTATGGCTACACCTTC	CASSHGPTYGYTF
.	TRBJ2-7	once	TRBV5-1	TGCGCCAGCAGCCCCCGGTGGGGCACCCAACCCGAGCAGTACTTC	CASSPRWGTQPEQYF
TRBD2	TRBJ2-5	many	TRBV9	TGTGCCAGCAGCGTCGGGACTAGCGGGAGGGAGACCCAGTACTTC	CASSVGTSGRETQYF
.	TRBJ2-4	many	TRBV29-1	TGCAGCGTTGTGCCGCCGGGCTTGGGAAACATTCAGTACTTC	CSVVPPGLGNIQYF
TRBD2	TRBJ2-1	.	TRBV5-1	TGCGCCAGCAGCTTGTTCGGCGGGAGGTCCAGGGAGCAGTTCTTC	CASSLFGGRSREQFF
.	TRBJ2-3	many	TRBV6-1	TGTGCCAGCAGTAGCGTAAGCTTAGCTACGCAGTATTTT	CASSSVSLATQYF
.	TRBJ1-5	many	TRBV20-1	TGCAGTGCTGAGGGGGAGGGCAATCAGCCCCAGCATTTT	CSAEGEGNQPQHF
.	TRBJ2-3	.	TRBV12-3/TRBV12-4	TGCGCCAGCAGTCAGGGGCAGGGGTGGGCAGATACGCAGTATTTT	CASSQGQGWADTQYF
.	TRBJ2-2	.	TRBV30	TGTGCCTGGCGCCGGCAGGGCACCGGGGAGCTGTTTTTT	CAWRRQGTGELFF
.	TRBJ2-5	many	TRBV7-2	TGTGCCAGCAGCTTGGGTGGGGTCTCGGGAGAGACCCAGTACTTC	CASSLGGVSGETQYF
.	TRBJ2-2	.	TRBV6-2/TRBV6-3	TGTGCCAGCAGTTTGGGTTGGCATTTCGCCGGGGAGCTGTTTTTT	CASSLGWHFAGELFF
.	TRBJ1-3	once	TRBV6-2/TRBV6-3	TGTGCCACCGGCTTTTCTGGAAACACCATGTATTTT	CATGFSGNTMYF
.	TRBJ2-4	many	TRBV28	TGTGCCAGCAGGATCGGTTCAGCCAAAAACATTCAGTACTTC	CASRIGSAKNIQYF
TRBD1	TRBJ1-5	medium-sized	TRBV27	TGTGCCAGCAGTTTATCGGCGACAGGGAATCAGCCCCAGCATTTT	CASSLSATGNQPQHF
.	TRBJ2-1	many	TRBV6-2/TRBV6-3	TGTGCCAGCAGTTTTGCGGGATCCTACAATGAGCAGTTCTTC	CASSFAGSYNEQFF
.	TRBJ2-2	.	TRBV9	TGTGCCAGCAGCCCTCAGGTGGGCCTGAACACCGGGGAGCTGTTTTTT	CASSPQVGLNTGELFF
TRBD1	TRBJ2-3	.	TRBV6-4	TGTGCCAGCAGCCCGACAGGGGCCGGTACCGATACGCAGTATTTT	CASSPTGAGTDTQYF
.	TRBJ2-1	.	TRBV6-5	TGTGCAAGCAGAGCCCTACAGGGACTCGGCTACGATGAGCAGTTCTTC	CASRALQGLGYDEQFF
.	TRBJ2-2	.	TRBV11-3	.	CASSGRRAGELFF
.	TRBJ2-1	few	TRBV7-9	TGTGCCAGCAGCTTACATGTCGGAGAGCAGTTCTTC	CASSLHVGEQFF
.	TRBJ1-1	many	TRBV2	TGTGCCAGCAGCCTCGGCCGGGTCGGAGTCACTGAAGCTTTCTTT	CASSLGRVGVTEAFF
.	TRBJ2-1	many	TRBV11-3	TGTGCCAGCAGCTTTGACGGCTACAATGAGCAGTTCTTC	CASSFDGYNEQFF
.	TRBJ1-2	.	TRBV12-3/TRBV12-4	TGTGCCAGCAGTTTACAGGGGTACTATGGCTACACCTTC	CASSLQGYYGYTF
TRBD1	TRBJ2-5	many	TRBV20-1	TGCAGGGCCGGCGGGACAGGAGTATCTATAGGGACCCAGTACTTC	CRAGGTGVSIGTQYF
TRBD2	TRBJ2-1	medium-sized	TRBV11-1	TGTGCCAGCAGTTTAGGACTAGCCGCCTACAATGAGCAGTTCTTC	CASSLGLAAYNEQFF
.	TRBJ2-1	.	TRBV7-2	TGTGCCAGCAGCTTAGGAGAGGGCAGCTCCTACAATGAGCAGTTCTTC	CASSLGEGSSYNEQFF
TRBD1	TRBJ2-7	many	TRBV4-1	TGCGCCAGCAGCCAGTCGACAGGGGGCCCCTACGAGCAGTACTTC	CASSQSTGGPYEQYF
.	TRBJ2-5	many	TRBV4-1	TGCGCCAGCAGCCGGAGCGGGCCCCAAGAGACCCAGTACTTC	CASSRSGPQETQYF
TRBD2	TRBJ2-2	many	TRBV4-1	TGCGCCAGCAGCTCTCGGACTAGCGGGAGGCGGTTGAACACCGGGGAGCTGTTTTTT	CASSSRTSGRRLNTGELFF
TRBD2	TRBJ2-1	many	TRBV27	TGTGCCAGCAGTTTCGTCACTAGCGGATACAACAATGAGCAGTTCTTC	CASSFVTSGYNNEQFF